Listed here are 2 T cell receptor beta chains from one sample, sequenced in a study of cytomegalovirus exposure and HLA in healthy donors. Primers included in the PCR were 60 Vbeta and 13 Jbeta primers. The protocol was immunoSEQ multiplex PCR, while the TCRdb copy is restricted to in-frame clones and leaves out a portion. The table records tens of thousands of clones, roughly 67% of them present only once. The sequencing sample was made of PBMCs. Receptor source: a middle-aged man in good health and CMV-seropositive.

J is TRBJ1-1 and V is TRBV6-1; possible D gene TRBD1, 6 bases. The germline CDR1 and CDR2 sequences are MNHNS and SASEGT. V lost 2 bases, J lost 0 bases, and 10 bases lay in between. CDR3 length: 15 amino acids. The CDR3 sequence is CASSEQGWMNTEAFF. The CDR3 DNA reads as TGTGCCAGCAGTGAACAGGGGTGGATGAACACTGAAGCTTTCTTT.

V gene TRBV11-2 combines with J gene TRBJ2-1, with D perhaps TRBD2 (6 bases). Germline CDR1 SGHAT, CDR2 FQNNGV. V was shortened by 1 base and J by 7 bases, with 23 bases between the two germline ends. CDR3 length: 18 amino acids. CDR3 bases: TGTGCCAGCAGCTTAGCAGCGTGGGGCGCGGGGTACGTTAATGAGCAGTTCTTC. Protein product: CASSLAAWGAGYVNEQFF.